This T cell receptor (beta chain) was profiled in a study of sequential checkpoint blockade in melanoma (dated by TCRdb to the late 2010s). Study-level background: Patients were assigned by 1:1 randomization to either first-line nivolumab followed by ipilimumab (arm A) or ipilimumab followed by nivolumab (arm B). Maintenance nivolumab came after both trial sequences. Findings and caveats that apply to the study as a whole: The model for predicting response that combines TCR metrics with mutation burden needs to be validated in larger, independent patient cohorts.

The germline V gene (reference sequence) gives CDR1 as SEHNR and CDR2 as FQNEAQ. The CDR3, from cysteine to phenylalanine, totals 16 residues. This entry keeps only the CDR3 DNA: 48 bases, framed from base 1. V loses 5 bases at its end and J loses 7 bases; junction bases beyond the gene matches: 10. With respect to this clone: Its antigen is still unknown. No much larger clonotype is one base removed from it; base qualities were not supplied. Distinct nucleotide sequences in the sample also encode this CDR3.

According to the study, the label for this sample's treatment or condition signals: randomized to nivolumab then ipilimumab (arm A) or the reverse (arm B). No trial patient had received prior DNA-damaging chemotherapy. A FACS Aria II flow cytometer was used to sort live CD3+CD8+ cells that were negative for CD19 and CD56 from thawed PBMCs. Samples came from patients with melanoma in CheckMate 064, a randomized, open-label phase II trial of sequential checkpoint blockade. Leukapheresis was used to collect peripheral blood mononuclear cells, which were then purified with Ficoll-Paque and frozen in human serum with roughly 10% DMSO. Immediately after sorting, the purity of sorted blood CD3+CD8+ cells was verified to be >98%, after which DNA was extracted. The immunoSEQ Assay was used to immunosequence TCRbeta CDR3 regions from genomic DNA. Prior to high-throughput sequencing, genomic DNA was amplified by bias-controlled multiplex PCR. The source study handled its data this way. To quantify the absolute abundance of each unique TCRbeta CDR3 region, the sequences were collapsed and filtered. Clonality, defined as 1 minus Pielou's evenness, was calculated using only productive rearrangements. A previously published method was used to identify clones whose frequencies were significantly greater in on-treatment samples than in baseline samples. Entries here come from immuneACCESS through TCRdb and include only in-frame sequences with V and J called. Some clones fail to appear in such tables; in the studies checked, an unresolved V gene covers under half of the shortfall, and the cause of the remainder is unknown. The V and J calls and clone size were taken over from that table, and D and trimming were inferred from the DNA. Within this sample are over 10,000 clones, with around 80% of them counted one time only. The ten largest clonotypes hold 27% of the sample.

Sample: CD8+ T cells sorted from blood (inferred from file names), taken from a patient given nivolumab and ipilimumab in sequence. This chain joins TRBV7-9 to TRBJ2-1, and 11 bases in between align with TRBD2. This clonotype was sampled from a human donor with melanoma. The CDR3 amino acid sequence is: CASSRIAGGGENEQFF. The nucleotides are TGTGCCAGCAGCCGGATAGCGGGAGGGGGGGAGAATGAGCAGTTCTTC.